This T cell receptor beta chain was obtained from a study of spatial heterogeneity in lung cancer. J was trimmed by 5 bases and V by 7 bases; bases with no gene match: 9. The CDR3 is 14 amino acids. The germline V gene encodes CDR1 DFQATT and CDR2 SNEGSKA (reference sequence). This sample's time point: sample taken at primary tumor resection. Via MiXCR, TCRdb re-called the 5' RACE reads, giving one row per CDR3 protein. The table has tens of thousands of distinct CDR3 sequences, under 8.5% seen once. J is TRBJ2-3 and V is TRBV20-1, with TRBD1 identical over 10 bases. The clonotype originates from a male donor with early-stage non-small cell lung cancer. The source was PBMCs, collected at surgery. This chain's CDR3 is CSVPGQGFRDTQYF. The CDR3 nucleotides read TGCAGTGTCCCGGGACAGGGGTTTCGAGATACGCAGTATTTT.